This paragraph covers one TCR beta chain sequence. No antigen is known for it. No much larger clonotype is one base removed from it; base qualities were not supplied. Donors were approximately 42 systemically healthy Caucasian individuals from Russia aged 6 to 90 years. Each donor gave about 11 milliliters of peripheral blood, drawn into EDTA-treated Vacutainer tubes. Ficoll-Paque density-gradient centrifugation was used to isolate PBMCs, with at least 7 million per sample. Total RNA was extracted from PBMCs with Trizol reagent, with at least 6 micrograms obtained per sample. The percentages of naive CD45RAhigh/CD27high T cells were determined by flow cytometry on a PBMC aliquot from every donor. This sample is part of a study of blood T cells in healthy people across ages (dated by TCRdb to the mid-2010s). About the full investigation: In model experiments, template switching captured roughly one uniquely barcoded TCR beta cDNA molecule for every two T cells. The donors were split into four age groups: young (average about 16 years), middle-aged (over 35), aged (roughly 68) and long-lived (roughly 77). Using the same blood draw, the study looked at two additional independent replicas of 1 million unique cDNA reads for two donors, one aged 18 to 30 and the other aged 80 or older. The study measured age-related changes in TCR beta repertoire diversity using deep sequencing normalized with unique cDNA molecular identifiers.

From the germline V gene, CDR1 is MDHEN and CDR2 is SYDVKM. The CDR3, cysteine through phenylalanine, is 15 amino acids long. The entry retains the CDR3 DNA only, 45 bases that are in frame from base 1. Compared with germline, V lacks 6 bases and J lacks 5 bases; bases without a gene match: 10. Preparation of the library involved 5' RACE. Sequencer: Illumina HiSeq 2500. A second PCR of 7 to 11 cycles was performed with a sample-barcoded 5' primer and a J-beta primer mix. Each TCR beta cDNA molecule received a unique molecular identifier from a template-switch 5' adaptor carrying 12 random nucleotides. At least 2.5 million CDR3-containing paired-end reads were obtained from each sample. The Mint cDNA synthesis kit, primed by a TRBC-specific oligonucleotide, was used to synthesize first-strand cDNA from all RNA. After uracil-DNA glycosylase treatment, a first 18-cycle PCR used universal primers M1SS and BC2_uni_R on all cDNA. As for how the authors treated the data: For normalization, 1 million high-quality reads, each with a distinct molecular identifier, were randomly selected from each sample. Instead of being binned into consensus sequences, reads that shared molecular identifiers were thrown out. MiTCR, run with a Q25 quality threshold and the strictest error-elimination algorithm, handled CDR3 identification, clonotype clustering and error correction. A nonparametric unseen species model with Euler transformation was used to estimate lower-bound total TCR beta diversity. TCRdb redid the processing of the public reads, applying fastp at Q25 and MiXCR, and retained in-frame beta chains. Every CDR3 protein is listed once, alongside the most common genes and DNA of its rows. None of the V and J calls come from the authors' own analysis; TCRdb made them. The sample yields approximately 490,000 distinct CDR3 sequences; under 30% were counted once. The leading ten clones occupy around 10% of the sample.

Summary of the overall study and its limitations: The percentage of naive T cells measured by flow cytometry correlated strongly with observed TCR beta diversity. Estimates of total diversity based on one million sequenced T cells were considered lower bounds and underestimates. The long-lived group showed more naive CD4+ T cells, fewer expanded clones and increased TCR diversity than the aged group, suggesting age selection. Observed TCR beta diversity per million T cells fell roughly linearly with age, and a significant reduction was already apparent by age about 38. Because the CMV infection status of the donors was unknown, age-related changes in expanded clonotypes may potentially have been confounded. Conclusive comparison of naive and antigen-experienced compartments was prevented by the profiling of bulk unsorted PBMCs.

These same data were also listed under a study on T cells of mothers and their children. That second report states: The donors were nine systemically healthy Caucasian individuals, made up of three mothers and their six children. cDNA synthesis consumed the entire amount of extracted RNA, loaded at approximately 1.4 ug RNA in each 15 ul reaction. In the second PCR, sample barcodes and 2-4 random nucleotides were introduced via the M1S primer. Each mother yielded over 8.5 million TCR beta CDR3 reads and each child 2.5 million to 3 million reads. Thymic selection shapes the output of TCR recombination in a similar way in related and unrelated pairs, and inherited differences have a minor effect. Related mother-child pairs always showed normalized repertoire overlap that was slightly higher than in unrelated mother-child pairs, though the difference was never significant. With a sensitivity of about 100 clones per million clonotypes, no persistent microchimeric T cell clones were detected. Deep NGS was used in the study to compare the TCR beta repertoires of mothers and children and to look for features that separate related mother-child pairs from unrelated individuals. Mothers averaged roughly 40 +/- 4 years of age and children averaged around 10 +/- 4 years. After adapter ligation was performed with NEBNext reagents, the libraries were sequenced on an Illumina HiSeq 2000 with 100+100 nt paired-end reads. Mother and child libraries were prepared a month apart and sequenced in separate runs to prevent cross-contamination. For each donor, between roughly 500,000 and 2,100,000 distinct TCR beta clonotypes were identified. Naive TCR beta clonotypes were estimated from low-frequency clonotypes matched to each donor's FACS-determined naive share, without sorting.

The sequence came from a boy aged 5-17 years in good health. The material sequenced was blood. This receptor chain uses TRBV28 and TRBJ2-7, and TRBD1 matches 10 of the central bases. The CDR3 region: CASRSPGQGLHEQYF. Read as DNA, the sequence is TGTGCCAGCAGGTCCCCGGGACAGGGGCTCCACGAGCAGTACTTC.